A selection of T cell receptor beta chains follows, all from one sample in a study of cytomegalovirus exposure and HLA in healthy donors. Using immunoSEQ multiplex PCR, the repertoire was profiled, and TCRdb retains in-frame clones only, with some absent. The data show approximately 150,000 clones, 55% to 70% seen once. Sequences were obtained from PBMCs. These receptors were taken from a woman between 40 and 50 years old in good health and CMV-seropositive. The conserved cysteine and the conserved F or W are not part of the CDR3 here. Clone size is not always given. Where it is, it says once, few, many or a class for expanded clones.

>TRBV7-6|NA
ASSSRQGSPQATQY
>TRBV7-9|few
ASSPHRVLGETQY
>TRBV5-8|NA
ASSLDWGSFSNQPQH
>TRBV6-1|NA
AIGFRGRGNYEQY
>TRBV2|NA
ASRGGGETQY
>TRBV6-1|NA
ASKVTDTAYEQY
>TRBV28|NA
ASSLEAGNTIY
>TRBV7-3|NA
ASSLIRDSPDTQY
>TRBV19|once
ASSIVPDSYEQY
>TRBV4-1|NA
ASSQDTTVYEQY
>TRBV5-6|NA
ASSLQGRSPLH
>TRBV6-5|NA
ASSYPGQGALDEQY
>TRBV18|NA
ASSVPGTVYNEQF
>TRBV5-1|NA
ASSFGTSGGWGTDTQY
>TRBV11-2|NA
ASSSLAIEQF
>TRBV28|NA
AGSKGQGGYGYT
>TRBV27|NA
ASSPGLAGREQY
>TRBV6-5|NA
ASVSGGEQY
>TRBV4-1|NA
ASSQGPSEVNTEAF
>TRBV19|once
ASSIQGYSNQPQH
>TRBV7-2|NA
ASSYLGGAGGNTIY
>TRBV18|NA
ASSLGQGVTYEQY
>TRBV4-2|NA
ASSQELAGGEKLF
>TRBV7-3|few
ASSPGTGGSYEQY
>TRBV2|NA
ASSAGLREQY
>TRBV7-2|few
ASSPQGSNQPQN
>TRBV29-1|few
SVDLRQGAGNEQF
>TRBV7-7|few
ASSLGNRGADTQY
>TRBV11-2|few
ASRRRGAGGQETQY
>TRBV7-2|NA
ASSLAGDRVTEAF